The subject of this entry is one T cell receptor beta chain. In the authors' methods: By means of reference gene primer amplification, nucleated cell counts were estimated. Sequenced by immunoSEQ multiplex PCR; TCRdb stores in-frame clones only, minus some. The DNA gave D and trimming, while V, J and clone size come from that table. This table holds 150,000 or so clones, roughly 79% found once. The data belong to a study of blood T cell repertoires in COVID-19. In the study overall: The samples span acute and convalescent COVID-19 from the United States, Italy and Spain. T cells, B-cell-depleted T cells, or PBMCs provided the cDNA or gDNA that served as material.

This CDR3 is built from 14 residues. Germline V gives CDR1 MNHEY, CDR2 SVGAGI. J lost 5 bases, V lost 4 bases, and 4 bases had no gene match. This clonotype originated in a human donor with acute or convalescent COVID-19. The donor label of this sample is uncertain. Source material: peripheral blood. The gene calls are TRBV6-5 and TRBJ2-5, with TRBD1 matching 10 bases. CDR3 amino acids: CASSSTGGLETQYF. CDR3 sequence (DNA): TGTGCCAGCAGTTCGACAGGGGGCTTGGAGACCCAGTACTTC.